The 3 T cell receptor beta chains in this list originate from one sample, sequenced in a study of somatic mutations in cytotoxic T cells in rheumatoid arthritis. Sequencing was performed with immunoSEQ multiplex PCR; in TCRdb, only in-frame clones are kept and a portion is missing. The profile shows 15,000 to 20,000 clones, 65% to 85% of them singletons. Source material: CD8+ T cells sorted from blood. The receptors originated from an adult with rheumatoid arthritis.

The gene calls are TRBV2 and TRBJ2-1; D not certain. With 6 bases removed from V and 10 bases from J, the gap between germline ends came to 7 bases. This CDR3 is built from 10 residues. CDR1 is SNHLY, CDR2 FYNNEI, per germline. The CDR3 coding sequence is TGTGCCAGCAGCACTGCAGAGCAGTTCTTC. It translates to CASSTAEQFF.

CDR3 DNA: TGTGCCAGCAACTACAGGGGGCAGTCCTACGAGCAGTACTTC. Protein: CASNYRGQSYEQYF. This sequence joins TRBV6-1 and TRBJ2-5; TRBD1 agrees at 9 bases. TRBJ2-7 matches the DNA end more closely, so the J call is doubtful. CDR1 and CDR2 (germline): MNHNS, SASEGT. There are 14 residues in the CDR3.

The chain links TRBV27 to TRBJ1-2, with 8 bases fitting TRBD1. The CDR3 has 12 residues. Germline CDR1 reads MNHEY; CDR2 reads SMNVEV (reference sequence). With V trimmed by 6 bases and J by 7 bases, 4 bases remained unmatched. DNA for the CDR3: TGTGCCAGCAGCCCAGGGGGCGGTGGCTACACCTTC. Translation gives CASSPGGGGYTF.